This record concerns one T cell receptor beta chain sequence. Its target is unknown. These data come from a study of T cell responses to AZD1222 COVID-19 vaccine. TCRdb keeps only in-frame clones here, not all; method: immunoSEQ multiplex PCR. The sample shows 95,000 to 150,000 clones, about 91% of them seen only once. General observations from the study: Recipients of AZD1222 seropositive at baseline numbered only 5 to 7.

Germline V lookup: CDR1 MNHEY, CDR2 SMNVEV (reference sequence). Between the trimmed V and J ends, which lost 4 bases and 2 bases, there was a span of 16 bases. The CDR3 covers 16 residues. This chain connects TRBV27 to TRBJ2-3, with D perhaps matching TRBD1 (6 bases). The specimen was peripheral blood, collected on day 0 of AZD1222 vaccination. The clonotype comes from an adult in good health. The CDR3: CASSWGQGPLTDTQYF. The CDR3 region has the DNA TGTGCCAGCAGTTGGGGGCAGGGGCCACTCACAGATACGCAGTATTTT.